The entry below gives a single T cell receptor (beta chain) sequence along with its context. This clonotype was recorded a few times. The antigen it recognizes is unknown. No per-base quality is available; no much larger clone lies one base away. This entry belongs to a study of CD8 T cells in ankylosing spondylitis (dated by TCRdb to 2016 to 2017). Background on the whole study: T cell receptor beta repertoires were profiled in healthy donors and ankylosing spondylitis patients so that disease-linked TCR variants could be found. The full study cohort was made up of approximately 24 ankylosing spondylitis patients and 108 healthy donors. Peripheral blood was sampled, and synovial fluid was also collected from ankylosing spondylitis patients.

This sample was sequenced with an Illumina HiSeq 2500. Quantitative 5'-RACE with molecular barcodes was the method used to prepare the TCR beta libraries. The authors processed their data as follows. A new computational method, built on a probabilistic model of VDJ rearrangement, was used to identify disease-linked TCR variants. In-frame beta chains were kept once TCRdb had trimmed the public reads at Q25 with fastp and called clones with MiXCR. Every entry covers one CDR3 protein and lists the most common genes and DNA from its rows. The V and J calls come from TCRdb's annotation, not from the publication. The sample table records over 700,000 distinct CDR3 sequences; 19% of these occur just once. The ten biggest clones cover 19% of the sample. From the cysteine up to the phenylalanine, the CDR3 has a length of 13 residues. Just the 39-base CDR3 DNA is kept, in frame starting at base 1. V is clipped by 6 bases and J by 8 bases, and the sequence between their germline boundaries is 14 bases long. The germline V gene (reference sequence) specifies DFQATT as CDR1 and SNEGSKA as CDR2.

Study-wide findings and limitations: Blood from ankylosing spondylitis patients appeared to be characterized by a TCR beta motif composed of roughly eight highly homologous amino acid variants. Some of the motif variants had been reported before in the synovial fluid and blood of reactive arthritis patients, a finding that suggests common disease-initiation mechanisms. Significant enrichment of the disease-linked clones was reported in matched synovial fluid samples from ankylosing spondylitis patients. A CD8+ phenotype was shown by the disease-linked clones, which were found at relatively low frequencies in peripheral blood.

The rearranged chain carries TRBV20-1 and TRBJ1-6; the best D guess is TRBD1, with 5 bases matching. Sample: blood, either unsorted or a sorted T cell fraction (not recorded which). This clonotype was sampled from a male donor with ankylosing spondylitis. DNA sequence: TGCAGTGCGACACAGGATACTGATTCACCCCTCCACTTT. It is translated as CSATQDTDSPLHF.